The 2 T cell receptor beta chains reported below all come from one sample, sequenced in a study of shared clonotypes between healthy human individuals. Sequencing used immunoSEQ multiplex PCR; TCRdb keeps in-frame clones, though not all of them. There are a few million clones in the sample; approximately 93% occur only once, and under 0.45% lies in the top ten. Sequences were obtained from naive CD4+ T cells from PBMCs. Noted subset: CD45RA+ positively selected. The receptors were gathered from a young man in good health. Some clones in this sample may be carry-over from other donors' samples.

This clone has only one observation. This chain joins TRBV2 and TRBJ1-1, with TRBD1 matching 9 bases. J was trimmed by 4 bases and V by 5 bases; bases with no gene match: 5. This CDR3 comprises 14 residues. Germline V gene data show CDR1 as SNHLY and CDR2 as FYNNEI. The CDR3 reads CASSSQGAATEAFF. The CDR3 coding sequence is TGTGCCAGCAGTTCACAGGGGGCGGCCACTGAAGCTTTCTTT.

The chain employs TRBV6-5 and TRBJ2-1, with D perhaps TRBD1 (5 bases). The CDR3 extends over 16 amino acids. V shed 0 bases and J shed 7 bases, with 16 bases lying between them. Germline CDR1 and CDR2: MNHEY and SVGAGI. This CDR3 reads CASSYSEARAENEQFF. The CDR3 bases are TGTGCCAGCAGTTACTCAGAGGCCAGGGCGGAGAATGAGCAGTTCTTC.